These 21 T cell receptor beta chains originate from one sample sequenced in a study of T cells in Graves' hyperthyroidism and ophthalmopathy. TCR beta CDR3 regions were amplified from RNA transcripts. During a first-round RT-PCR of the TCR CDR3, the HTBI primer set was used. Each CDR3 protein gets one entry after TCRdb re-called the multiplex PCR reads with MiXCR. The table includes 200,000 to 250,000 distinct CDR3 sequences, approximately 16% detected once. The sequencing input was blood. Source of these receptors: a woman in her late teens or twenties with Graves' ophthalmopathy.

The table lists this clonotype with many counts. This chain uses TRBV20-1 with TRBJ2-2; no firm D call. Between the trimmed V and J ends, which lost 1 base and 0 bases, there was a span of 9 bases. Germline values: CDR1 DFQATT, CDR2 SNEGSKA (reference sequence). The CDR3 loop spans 15 amino acids. The CDR3, as DNA: TGCAGTGCTAGAGCGGAACACTCGAACACCGGGGAGCTGTTTTTT. It codes for CSARAEHSNTGELFF.

This clonotype was recorded many times. The V gene is TRBV6-2 or TRBV6-3, the J gene TRBJ2-5; weak D call: TRBD1 (5 bases). V was trimmed by 2 bases and J by 7 bases, leaving 14 bases between them. Germline CDR1 is MNHEY and CDR2 is SVGEGT. This CDR3 spans 14 amino acids. The CDR3 nucleotides read TGTGCCAGCAGTTACCCGGACACGGTTAGGACCCAGTACTTC. Protein product: CASSYPDTVRTQYF.

This clonotype was seen many times. The rearrangement joins TRBV2 to TRBJ2-1; 7 bases agree with TRBD2. Germline V gene data show CDR1 as SNHLY and CDR2 as FYNNEI. This CDR3 is 12 amino acids long. The V segment lost 6 bases and the J segment 14 bases; nucleotides outside the gene matches: 10. CDR3 sequence (DNA): TGTGCCAGCAGCACCGGGGGGAGCGTGGAGTTCTTC. It encodes CASSTGGSVEFF. Full variable domain (remainder filled in from reference TRBV2 and TRBJ2-1): EPEVTQTPSHQVTQMGQEVILRCVPISNHLYFYWYRQILGQKVEFLVSFYNNEISEKSEIFDDQFSVERPDGSNFTLKIRSTKLEDSAMYFCASSTGGSVEFFGPGTRLTVL.

There are many counts of this clonotype. The V gene is TRBV9, the J gene TRBJ2-1; either TRBD1 or TRBD2 may supply D (5 bases each). The CDR3 consists of 15 residues. Trimming took off 4 bases at V and 2 bases at J, with 13 bases between the two ends. Looked up from germline, CDR1 is SGDLS and CDR2 is YYNGEE. The CDR3 sequence: CASSPRLGPYNEQFF. The CDR3 DNA sequence: TGTGCCAGCAGCCCCCGACTGGGACCCTACAATGAGCAGTTCTTC. The full variable domain, with the rest looked up from reference TRBV9 and TRBJ2-1, is DSGVTQTPKHLITATGQRVTLRCSPRSGDLSVYWYQQSLDQGLQFLIQYYNGEERAKGNILERFSAQQFPDLHSELNLSSLELGDSALYFCASSPRLGPYNEQFFGPGTRLTVL.

This clonotype was recorded many times. This chain links TRBV5-1 with TRBJ1-5, with TRBD1 as a possible D gene (5 bases). V was pared by 4 bases and J by 4 bases, with 12 bases between. CDR1 is SGHRS and CDR2 is YFSETQ in the germline V gene. CDR3 length: 14 amino acids. CDR3 bases: TGCGCCAGCAGCCCCGACAGATCTAATCAGCCCCAGCATTTT. Translated, it gives CASSPDRSNQPQHF.

This clonotype was observed at least ten times. J is TRBJ2-1 and V is TRBV20-1, with D possibly TRBD2 on 6 matching bases. V was pared by 0 bases and J by 0 bases, with 15 bases between. Germline CDR1 and CDR2: DFQATT and SNEGSKA (reference sequence). CDR3 length: 17 amino acids. In DNA form, the CDR3 reads TGCAGTGCTAGAGATGCTAGCGCGACGAGCTCCTACAATGAGCAGTTCTTC. As protein: CSARDASATSSYNEQFF.

This clonotype came up once. The CDR3 is CASSGVYNSPLHF. In DNA form, the CDR3 reads TGTGCCAGCAGTGGGGTTTATAATTCACCCCTCCACTTT. V is TRBV6-2 or TRBV6-3 and J is TRBJ1-6; D ambiguous. The CDR3 has 13 amino acids. Germline assignment: CDR1 MNHEY and CDR2 SVGEGT. Trimming took 5 bases from V and 4 from J, leaving 6 bases between them.

The V call is TRBV13, the J call TRBJ2-3, with TRBD2 matching 9 bases. In germline, CDR1 is PRHDT, CDR2 FYEKMQ (reference sequence). V lost 7 bases to trimming and J lost 3 bases; unmatched junction nucleotides: 11. CDR3 length: 16 residues. CDR3 nucleotides: TGTGCCAGCACCACGCGGGGGGGGGCTGGAACAGATACGCAGTATTTT. Its protein is CASTTRGGAGTDTQYF.

The rearrangement links TRBV5-5 to TRBJ1-2, with 7 bases lining up with TRBD1. CDR1 is SGHKS, CDR2 YYEKEE, per germline (reference sequence). V lost 4 bases and J lost 4; bases outside the gene matches: 16. This CDR3 is built from 17 residues. This chain's CDR3 is CASSPQVGEGASYGYTF. The CDR3 DNA sequence: TGTGCCAGCAGCCCCCAGGTGGGGGAGGGGGCTTCCTATGGCTACACCTTC.

The V call is TRBV14, the J call TRBJ2-1; 10 nucleotides line up with TRBD2. The germline CDR1 and CDR2 sequences are SGHDN and FVKESK. The CDR3 has 15 residues. Losses at the gene ends were 1 base for V and 7 bases for J; bases not matched to a gene: 4. CDR3 sequence (DNA): TGTGCCAGCAGCCAAGTGGGTAGCGGGGGGAATGAGCAGTTCTTC. Protein: CASSQVGSGGNEQFF. The full variable domain, its missing parts supplied by reference TRBV14 and TRBJ2-1, is EAGVTQFPSHSVIEKGQTVTLRCDPISGHDNLYWYRRVMGKEIKFLLHFVKESKQDESGMPNNRFLAERTGGTYSTLKVQPAELEDSGVYFCASSQVGSGGNEQFFGPGTRLTVL.

This clonotype was picked up many times. This chain uses TRBV28 with TRBJ2-1, with 9 bases fitting TRBD1. The CDR3 runs 16 residues. Germline V lookup: CDR1 MDHEN, CDR2 SYDVKM. After removal of 6 bases from V and 0 bases from J, the junction contained 6 bases not matched to a gene. CDR3 sequence (DNA): TGTGCCAGCAGCTCCGGGACAGGGAGCTCCTACAATGAGCAGTTCTTC. Translation gives CASSSGTGSSYNEQFF.

On this clonotype: A much larger clone sits a single nucleotide away, making a read error possible. This chain links TRBV7-9 with TRBJ1-2; TRBD1 matches at 8 bases. J was trimmed by 4 bases and V by 1 base; bases with no gene match: 5. The CDR3 is made up of 15 amino acids. Germline CDR1 and CDR2: SEHNR and FQNEAQ (reference sequence). The CDR3 DNA sequence: TGTGCCAGCAGCTTAGGGGACAGGACCCCCTATGGCTACACCTTC. Translated, it gives CASSLGDRTPYGYTF.

This clonotype was recorded at least ten times. The chain recombines TRBV11-2 with TRBJ2-2, with a weak D call TRBD2 (5 bases). Trimming shortened V by 3 bases and J by 6 bases, and 8 bases separated the two germline ends. Germline CDR1 SGHAT, CDR2 FQNNGV. The CDR3 sequence is 13 residues long. CDR3 sequence (DNA): TGTGCCAGCAGCTTTTCGCGGGCCGGGGAGCTGTTTTTT. This gives the protein CASSFSRAGELFF.

There are many counts of this clonotype. A read error may account for a junction end that differs from germline. The rearrangement joins TRBV7-9 to TRBJ2-7; the D gene is possibly TRBD2 (6 bases). The CDR3 is 14 amino acids. Germline-derived CDR1 and CDR2 are SEHNR and FQNEAQ (reference sequence). The CDR3 bases are TGTGCCAGCAGCTTAGATTGGGACTCCTTCGAGCAGTACTTC. This sequence encodes CASSLDWDSFEQYF. The full variable domain, its missing parts supplied by reference TRBV7-9 and TRBJ2-7, is DTGVSQNPRHKITKRGQNVTFRCDPISEHNRLYWYRQTLGQGPEFLTYFQNEAQLEKSRLLSDRFSAERPKGSFSTLEIQRTEQGDSAMYLCASSLDWDSFEQYFGPGTRLTVT.

This clonotype has at least ten counts. The chain is built from TRBV19 and TRBJ2-2; TRBD1 is a possible D gene (7 bases). This CDR3 comprises 18 residues. V gave up 4 bases and J gave up 0 bases, with 18 bases separating them. The germline gives CDR1 LNHDA, CDR2 SQIVND (reference sequence). CDR3 protein: CASSRRAGGIPNTGELFF. CDR3 nucleotide sequence: TGTGCCAGTAGTAGAAGGGCAGGGGGGATCCCGAACACCGGGGAGCTGTTTTTT.

The sample holds many counts of this clonotype. The chain employs TRBV20-1 and TRBJ1-1; 7 nucleotides agree with TRBD1. CDR1 is DFQATT, CDR2 SNEGSKA, per germline (reference sequence). There are 15 residues in the CDR3. V gave up 3 bases and J gave up 0 bases; unmatched junction bases: 7. The CDR3 here is CSARAQGPMNTEAFF. DNA of the CDR3: TGCAGTGCTAGGGCACAGGGGCCCATGAACACTGAAGCTTTCTTT.

This clonotype was counted at least ten times. The chain recombines TRBV7-9 with TRBJ1-6; D is uncertain. The length of the CDR3 is 17 residues. Deletions cut 1 base from V and 1 base from J, with 11 bases between. Germline V CDR1 and CDR2: SEHNR, FQNEAQ (reference sequence). CDR3 sequence (DNA): TGTGCCAGCAGCTTAGGGGGAACCACATCCTATAATTCACCCCTCCACTTT. Protein: CASSLGGTTSYNSPLHF.

In this sample, this clonotype turned up many times. This chain links TRBV4-3 with TRBJ1-4, with D possibly being TRBD1 (6 bases). Germline V lookup: CDR1 LGHNA, CDR2 YSLEER. V was shortened by 2 bases and J by 3 bases, with 13 bases between the two germline ends. The CDR3 has 16 residues. The CDR3 DNA sequence: TGCGCCAGCAGCCAAACCTCACAGGGATCTAATGAAAAACTGTTTTTT. As protein: CASSQTSQGSNEKLFF.

The chain is built from TRBV15 and TRBJ2-3; D might be TRBD1 or TRBD2, each matching 5 bases. Germline lookup yields CDR1 LNHNV and CDR2 YYDKDF (reference sequence). Deletions cut 3 bases from V and 2 bases from J, with 12 bases between. CDR3 length equals 15 residues. The CDR3 DNA follows: TGTGCCACCAGCAGCTTGGGGGTTGTCACAGATACGCAGTATTTT. Residues: CATSSLGVVTDTQYF.

In its sample, this clonotype was seen many times. This rearrangement joins TRBV12-3 or TRBV12-4 to TRBJ2-5, with no clear D. The length of the CDR3 is 11 residues. V was shortened by 6 bases and J by 5 bases, with 7 bases between the two germline ends. Here the CDR3 reads CASRVRETQYF. Here the CDR3 DNA reads TGTGCCAGCAGGGTTAGGGAGACCCAGTACTTC.

The table lists this clonotype with many counts. The chain has TRBV19 and TRBJ2-7; D may match TRBD1 or TRBD2 (5 bases each). CDR3 length: 15 residues. Per germline, CDR1 LNHDA and CDR2 SQIVND (reference sequence). V lost 9 bases and J 7 bases, leaving 25 bases between the germline ends. CDR3 protein: CASSTRDAGGREQYF. The CDR3 nucleotides read TGTGCCAGCTCAACCAGGGACGCCGGAGGTAGGGAGCAGTACTTC. The full variable domain, rest sourced from reference TRBV19 and TRBJ2-7, is DGGITQSPKYLFRKEGQNVTLSCEQNLNHDAMYWYRQDPGQGLRLIYYSQIVNDFQKGDIAEGYSVSREKKESFPLTVTSAQKNPTAFYLCASSTRDAGGREQYFGPGTRLTVT.